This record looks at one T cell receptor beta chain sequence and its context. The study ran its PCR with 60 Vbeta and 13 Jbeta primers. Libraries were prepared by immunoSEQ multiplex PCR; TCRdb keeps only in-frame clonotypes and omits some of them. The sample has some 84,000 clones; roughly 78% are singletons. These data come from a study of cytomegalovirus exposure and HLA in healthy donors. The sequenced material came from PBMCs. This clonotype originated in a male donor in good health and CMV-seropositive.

The DNA for the CDR3 is TGTGCCAGCAGTGAATTTCTCCAGGGAGGTGCCACAGATACGCAGTATTTT. It codes for CASSEFLQGGATDTQYF. The chain carries TRBV25-1 and TRBJ2-3, with D possibly TRBD2 on 6 matching bases. The V and J ends lost 1 base and 2 bases respectively, with 16 bases between them. The CDR3 runs 17 residues. CDR1 is MGHDK and CDR2 is SYGVNS in the germline V gene.